This TCR beta chain originates from a study of shared clonotypes between healthy human individuals. Study-wide context: A couple of female and a few male donors aged 18 to 49 were enrolled. There were three CD4 naive, three CD4 memory, two CD8 naive and one CD8 memory plates per donor.

Libraries were prepared by immunoSEQ multiplex PCR; TCRdb keeps only in-frame clonotypes and omits some of them. This sample has about 1.5 million clones, with 95% to 99% found just once. Germline CDR1 is LNHDA and CDR2 is SQIVND (reference sequence). The CDR3 consists of 15 residues. V shed 3 bases and J 1 base; nucleotides not matched to a gene: 5. Sample: naive CD4+ T cells sorted from blood. Indicated subset: CD45RA+ positively selected. This TCR was sampled from a man aged 25 to 40 in good health. The genes are TRBV19 and TRBJ2-7; 8 nucleotides agree with TRBD2. The CDR3 reads CASSITLAASYEQYF. The CDR3 DNA sequence: TGTGCCAGTAGTATTACACTAGCGGCGTCCTACGAGCAGTACTTC.